This paragraph reports one T cell receptor beta chain. Its antigen is not known. The table came from immunoSEQ multiplex PCR; TCRdb's copy has only in-frame clones and leaves some out. The profile covers roughly 22,000 clones, with 70% to 90% appearing a single time and approximately 28% taken by the ten largest. The CDR3 has 16 residues. Germline V gives CDR1 GTSNPN, CDR2 SVGIG (reference sequence). Trimming stripped 1 base from V and 3 bases from J, with 18 bases between. This record belongs to a study of OX40 agonist ivuxolimab in advanced cancers. About the research overall: The dose-escalation group included hepatocellular carcinoma, melanoma, renal cell carcinoma and head and neck cancer. Study conclusions and caveats: More expanded clones were seen, on average, in CD8+ T cells than in CD4+. The authors did not determine the antigen specificity of the expanded peripheral T cells.

The chain uses TRBV30 and TRBJ2-5; tentative D call: TRBD2 (5 bases). The sequence was collected from an adult with an advanced solid tumor such as melanoma, head and neck, liver or kidney cancer. The source was CD4+ or CD8+ T cells sorted from blood, collected in a trial of the OX40 agonist ivuxolimab. The CDR3 region is CAWSGWEWGLEETQYF. DNA for the CDR3: TGTGCCTGGAGTGGATGGGAGTGGGGTTTGGAAGAGACCCAGTACTTC.